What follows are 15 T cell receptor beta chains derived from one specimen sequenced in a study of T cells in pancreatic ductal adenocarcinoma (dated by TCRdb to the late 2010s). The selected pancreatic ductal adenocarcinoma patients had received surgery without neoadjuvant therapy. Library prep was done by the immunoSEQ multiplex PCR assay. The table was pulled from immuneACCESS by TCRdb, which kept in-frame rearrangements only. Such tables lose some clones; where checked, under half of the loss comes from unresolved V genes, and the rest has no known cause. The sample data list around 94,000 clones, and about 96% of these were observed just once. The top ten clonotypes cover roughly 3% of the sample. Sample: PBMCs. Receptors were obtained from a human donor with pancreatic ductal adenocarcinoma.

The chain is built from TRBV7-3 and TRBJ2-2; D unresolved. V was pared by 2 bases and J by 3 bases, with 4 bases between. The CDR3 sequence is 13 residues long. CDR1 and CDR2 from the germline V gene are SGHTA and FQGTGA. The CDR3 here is CASSLQDTGELFF. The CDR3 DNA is TGTGCCAGCAGCTTACAGGACACCGGGGAGCTGTTTTTT.

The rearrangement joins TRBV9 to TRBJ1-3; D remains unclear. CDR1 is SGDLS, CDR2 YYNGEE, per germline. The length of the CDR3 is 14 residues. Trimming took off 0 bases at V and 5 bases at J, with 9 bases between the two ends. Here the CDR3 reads CASSVGTERNTIYF. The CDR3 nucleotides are TGTGCCAGCAGCGTAGGTACAGAAAGAAACACCATATATTTT.

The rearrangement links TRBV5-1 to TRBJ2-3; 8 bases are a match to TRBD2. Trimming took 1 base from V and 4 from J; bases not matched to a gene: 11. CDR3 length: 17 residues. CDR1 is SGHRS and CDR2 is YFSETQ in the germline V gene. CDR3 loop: CASSLTVSGGPPDTQYF. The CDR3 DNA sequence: TGCGCCAGCAGCTTGACCGTCTCGGGAGGGCCCCCAGATACGCAGTATTTT.

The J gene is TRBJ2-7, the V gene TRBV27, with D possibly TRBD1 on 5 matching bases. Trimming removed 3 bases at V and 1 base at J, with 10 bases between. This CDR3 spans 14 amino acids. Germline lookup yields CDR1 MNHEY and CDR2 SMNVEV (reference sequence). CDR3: CASSLVAGSYEQYF. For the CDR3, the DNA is TGTGCCAGCAGTTTGGTGGCAGGGTCCTACGAGCAGTACTTC.

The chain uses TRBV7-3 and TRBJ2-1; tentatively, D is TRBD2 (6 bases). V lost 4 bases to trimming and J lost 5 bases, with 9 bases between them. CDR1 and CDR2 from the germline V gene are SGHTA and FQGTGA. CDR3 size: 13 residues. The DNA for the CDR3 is TGTGCCAGCAGCTCGGGACTCGACAATGAGCAGTTCTTC. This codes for CASSSGLDNEQFF.

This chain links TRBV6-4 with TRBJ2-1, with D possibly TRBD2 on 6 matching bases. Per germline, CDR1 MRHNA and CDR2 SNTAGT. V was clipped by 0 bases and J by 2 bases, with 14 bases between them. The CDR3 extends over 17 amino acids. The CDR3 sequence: CASSDSFQRATYNEQFF. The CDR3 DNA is TGTGCCAGCAGTGACTCGTTCCAGCGGGCAACCTACAATGAGCAGTTCTTC.

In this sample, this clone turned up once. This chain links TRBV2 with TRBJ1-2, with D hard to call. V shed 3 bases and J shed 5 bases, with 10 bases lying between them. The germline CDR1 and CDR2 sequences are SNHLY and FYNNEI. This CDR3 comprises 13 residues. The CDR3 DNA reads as TGTGCCAGCAGTGAGGGAGGGAATTATGGCTACACCTTC. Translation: CASSEGGNYGYTF. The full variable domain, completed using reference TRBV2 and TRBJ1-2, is EPEVTQTPSHQVTQMGQEVILRCVPISNHLYFYWYRQILGQKVEFLVSFYNNEISEKSEIFDDQFSVERPDGSNFTLKIRSTKLEDSAMYFCASSEGGNYGYTFGSGTRLTVV.

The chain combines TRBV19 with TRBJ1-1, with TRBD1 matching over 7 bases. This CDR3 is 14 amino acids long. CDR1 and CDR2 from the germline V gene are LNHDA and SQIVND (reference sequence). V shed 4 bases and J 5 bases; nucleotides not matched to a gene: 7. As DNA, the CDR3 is TGTGCCAGTAGTAAAACAGGGGTTCGAACTGAAGCTTTCTTT. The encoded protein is CASSKTGVRTEAFF.

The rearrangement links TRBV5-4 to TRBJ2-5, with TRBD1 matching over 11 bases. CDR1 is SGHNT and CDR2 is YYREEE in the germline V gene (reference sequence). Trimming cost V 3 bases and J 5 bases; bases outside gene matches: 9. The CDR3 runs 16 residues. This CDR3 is CASSSTRTGGEETQYF. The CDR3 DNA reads TGTGCCAGCAGCTCAACCCGGACAGGGGGCGAGGAGACCCAGTACTTC.

The CDR3 region is CASRGDSGIYNEQFF. The DNA for the CDR3 is TGTGCCAGCAGGGGGGATAGCGGGATCTACAATGAGCAGTTCTTC. The J gene is TRBJ2-1, the V gene TRBV27; 8 bases agree with TRBD2. Germline V gene data show CDR1 as MNHEY and CDR2 as SMNVEV (reference sequence). V lost 6 bases, J lost 3 bases, and 7 bases stayed unmatched. CDR3 length equals 15 residues.

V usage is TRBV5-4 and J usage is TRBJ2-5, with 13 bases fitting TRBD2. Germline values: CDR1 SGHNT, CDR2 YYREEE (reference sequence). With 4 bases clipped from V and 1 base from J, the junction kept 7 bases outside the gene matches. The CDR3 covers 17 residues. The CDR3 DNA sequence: TGTGCCAGCAGCCCCGCGGGACTAGCGGGGACCCAAGAGACCCAGTACTTC. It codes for CASSPAGLAGTQETQYF.

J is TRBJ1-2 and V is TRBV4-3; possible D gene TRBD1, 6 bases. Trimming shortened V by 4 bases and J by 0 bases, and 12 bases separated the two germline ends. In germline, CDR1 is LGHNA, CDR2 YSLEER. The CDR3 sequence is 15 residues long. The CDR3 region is CASSPGRTANYGYTF. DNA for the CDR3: TGCGCCAGCAGCCCCGGGAGGACAGCTAACTATGGCTACACCTTC.

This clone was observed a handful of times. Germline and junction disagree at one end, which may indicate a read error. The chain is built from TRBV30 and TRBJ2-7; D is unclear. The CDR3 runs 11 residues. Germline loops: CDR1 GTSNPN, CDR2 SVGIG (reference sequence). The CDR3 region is CAWSSPGSLDF. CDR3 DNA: TGTGCCTGGAGTTCACCAGGTTCGTTGGACTTC.

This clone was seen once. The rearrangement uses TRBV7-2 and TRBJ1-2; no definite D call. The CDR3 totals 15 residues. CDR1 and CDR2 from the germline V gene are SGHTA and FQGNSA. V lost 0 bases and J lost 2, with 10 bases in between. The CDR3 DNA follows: TGTGCCAGCAGCTTAGCAATCGGGGAGAACTATGGCTACACCTTC. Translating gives CASSLAIGENYGYTF.

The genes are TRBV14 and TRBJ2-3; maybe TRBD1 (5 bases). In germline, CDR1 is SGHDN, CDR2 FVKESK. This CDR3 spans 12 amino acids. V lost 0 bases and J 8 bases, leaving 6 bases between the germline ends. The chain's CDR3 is CASSQDRVTQYF. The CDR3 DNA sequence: TGTGCCAGCAGCCAAGACAGGGTTACGCAGTATTTT. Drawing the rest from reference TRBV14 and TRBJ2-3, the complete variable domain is EAGVTQFPSHSVIEKGQTVTLRCDPISGHDNLYWYRRVMGKEIKFLLHFVKESKQDESGMPNNRFLAERTGGTYSTLKVQPAELEDSGVYFCASSQDRVTQYFGPGTRLTVL.